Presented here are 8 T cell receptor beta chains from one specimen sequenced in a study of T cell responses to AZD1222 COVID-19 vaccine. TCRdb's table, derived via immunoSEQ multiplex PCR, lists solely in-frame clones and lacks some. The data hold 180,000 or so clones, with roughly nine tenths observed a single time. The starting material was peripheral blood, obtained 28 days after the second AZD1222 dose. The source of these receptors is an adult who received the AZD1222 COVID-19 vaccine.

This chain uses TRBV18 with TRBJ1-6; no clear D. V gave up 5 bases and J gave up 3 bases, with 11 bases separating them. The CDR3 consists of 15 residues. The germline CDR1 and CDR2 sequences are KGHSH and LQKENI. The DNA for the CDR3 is TGTGCCAGCTCATCAAATAGCGACTATAATTCACCCCTCCACTTT. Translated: CASSSNSDYNSPLHF.

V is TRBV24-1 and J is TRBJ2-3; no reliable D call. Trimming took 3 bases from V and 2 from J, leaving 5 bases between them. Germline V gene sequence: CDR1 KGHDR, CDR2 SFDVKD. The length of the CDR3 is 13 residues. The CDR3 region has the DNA TGTGCCACCAGTGATACCATCACAGATACGCAGTATTTT. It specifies CATSDTITDTQYF.

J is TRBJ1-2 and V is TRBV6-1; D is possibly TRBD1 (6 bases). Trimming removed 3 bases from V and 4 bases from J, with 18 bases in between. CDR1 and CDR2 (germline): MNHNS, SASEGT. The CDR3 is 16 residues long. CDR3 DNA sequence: TGTGCCAGCAGTGACCAAAGCCCGGGACAAACCTATGGCTACACCTTC. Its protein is CASSDQSPGQTYGYTF.

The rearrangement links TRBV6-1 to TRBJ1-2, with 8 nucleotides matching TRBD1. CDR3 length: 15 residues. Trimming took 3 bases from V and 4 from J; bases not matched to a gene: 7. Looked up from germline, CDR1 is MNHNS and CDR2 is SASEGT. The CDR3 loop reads CASSEGITGGYGYTF. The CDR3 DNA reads TGTGCCAGCAGTGAGGGGATTACAGGGGGCTATGGCTACACCTTC.

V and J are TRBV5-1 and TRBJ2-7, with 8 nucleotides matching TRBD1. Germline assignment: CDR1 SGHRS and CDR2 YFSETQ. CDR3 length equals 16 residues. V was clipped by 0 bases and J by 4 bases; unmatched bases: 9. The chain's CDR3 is CASSLARTGQVYEQYF. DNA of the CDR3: TGCGCCAGCAGCTTGGCCAGAACGGGACAGGTATACGAGCAGTACTTC.

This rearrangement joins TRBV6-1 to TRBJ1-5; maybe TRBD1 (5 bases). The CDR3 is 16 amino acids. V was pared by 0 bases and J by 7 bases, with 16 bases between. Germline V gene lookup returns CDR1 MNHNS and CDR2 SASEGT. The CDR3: CASSEASGAAGQPQHF. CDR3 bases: TGTGCCAGCAGTGAAGCTAGTGGGGCCGCGGGGCAGCCCCAGCATTTT.

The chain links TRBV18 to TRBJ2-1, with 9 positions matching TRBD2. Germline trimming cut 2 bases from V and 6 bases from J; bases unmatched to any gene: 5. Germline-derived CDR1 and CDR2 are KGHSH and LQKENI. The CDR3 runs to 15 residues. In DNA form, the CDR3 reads TGTGCCAGCTCACCAGCCGGGACTAGCTTCAATGAGCAGTTCTTC. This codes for CASSPAGTSFNEQFF. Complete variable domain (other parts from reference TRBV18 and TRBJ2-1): NAGVMQNPRHLVRRRGQEARLRCSPMKGHSHVYWYRQLPEEGLKFMVYLQKENIIDESGMPKERFSAEFPKEGPSILRIQQVVRGDSAAYFCASSPAGTSFNEQFFGPGTRLTVL.

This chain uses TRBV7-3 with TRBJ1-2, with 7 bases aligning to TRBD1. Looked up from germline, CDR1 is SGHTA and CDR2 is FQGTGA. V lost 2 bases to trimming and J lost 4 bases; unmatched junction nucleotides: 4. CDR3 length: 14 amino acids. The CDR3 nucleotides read TGTGCCAGCAGCTTAGGCCCAGGGGGCTATGGCTACACCTTC. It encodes CASSLGPGGYGYTF.